Below are 16 T cell receptor beta chains sequenced from a single sample in a study of blood T cell repertoires in COVID-19 (dated by TCRdb to 2020 to 2022). Library creation used the immunoSEQ multiplex PCR assay. TCRdb provides this immuneACCESS table in a form limited to in-frame rearrangements. Some clones are lacking; in checked studies, under half of them reflect an unresolved V gene, and why the rest are absent is not known. For this sample there are 69,000 or so clones; 90% appear just once. Together, the top ten hold 5.3% of the sample. The source material was peripheral blood. Receptor source: a man over 45 with acute or convalescent COVID-19.

The gene calls are TRBV5-4 and TRBJ2-5; 8 positions agree with TRBD1. Trimming cost V 4 bases and J 5 bases; bases outside gene matches: 10. The CDR3 is 15 amino acids. In germline, CDR1 is SGHNT, CDR2 YYREEE (reference sequence). This chain's CDR3 is CASSRIAGGVETQYF. CDR3 bases: TGTGCCAGCAGCCGGATAGCAGGGGGCGTGGAGACCCAGTACTTC.

The chain has TRBV5-4 and TRBJ2-7; 11 nucleotides align to TRBD2. The CDR3 extends over 16 amino acids. V dropped 2 bases and J dropped 0; count of bases not matched to a gene: 4. From germline, CDR1 is SGHNT and CDR2 YYREEE (reference sequence). The CDR3 loop reads CASSFLAGGPSYEQYF. The CDR3 DNA reads TGTGCCAGCAGCTTCTTAGCGGGAGGGCCCTCCTACGAGCAGTACTTC.

This chain joins TRBV19 and TRBJ1-1, with D possibly being TRBD1 (5 bases). The CDR3 totals 16 residues. Germline loops: CDR1 LNHDA, CDR2 SQIVND (reference sequence). V was pared by 5 bases and J by 1 base, with 17 bases between. In nucleotides, the CDR3 is TGTGCCAGTAGTGGGGGGGGTGTGACACCGAACACTGAAGCTTTCTTT. Its translation is CASSGGGVTPNTEAFF.

Of note for this clone: The junction departs from germline at one end; a sequencing error may be responsible. The gene calls are TRBV7-2 and TRBJ2-5; 9 nucleotides match TRBD2. Per germline, CDR1 SGHTA and CDR2 FQGNSA. CDR3 length equals 12 residues. The CDR3 coding sequence is TGTGCCAGCAGCCCCCATAGCGGGAGATTGGACTTC. Protein product: CASSPHSGRLDF.

Here the CDR3 reads CASSQDLQGRREQYF. In nucleotides, the CDR3 is TGTGCCAGCAGCCAAGATTTACAGGGTAGACGCGAGCAGTACTTC. The J gene is TRBJ2-7, the V gene TRBV3-1 (or the pseudogene TRBV3-2), with D tentatively TRBD1 (6 bases). Looked up from germline, CDR1 is LGHDT and CDR2 is YNNKEL (reference sequence). Trimming took off 0 bases at V and 6 bases at J, with 15 bases between the two ends. The CDR3 spans 15 residues.

V usage is TRBV27 and J usage is TRBJ2-1, with 15 positions matching TRBD2. V gave up 5 bases and J gave up 8 bases; unmatched junction bases: 7. Per germline, CDR1 MNHEY and CDR2 SMNVEV (reference sequence). CDR3 length: 16 residues. The CDR3 reads CASSHRTSGRVDEQFF. The DNA of the CDR3 is TGTGCCAGCAGTCACCGGACTAGCGGGAGGGTAGATGAGCAGTTCTTC.

This sequence joins TRBV27 and TRBJ1-2; 8 bases align to TRBD1. V lost 5 bases to trimming and J lost 2 bases; unmatched junction nucleotides: 22. The CDR3 has 20 residues. The germline CDR1 and CDR2 sequences are MNHEY and SMNVEV (reference sequence). The CDR3 sequence is CASSPIRDRTRPPRNYGYTF. The DNA for the CDR3 is TGTGCCAGCAGTCCCATCCGGGACAGGACCCGACCTCCTCGGAACTATGGCTACACCTTC.

This clone was counted between two and nine times. This chain joins TRBV30 and TRBJ1-1; 7 bases map to TRBD1. This CDR3 has 10 amino acids. Germline values: CDR1 GTSNPN, CDR2 SVGIG (reference sequence). V shed 5 bases and J 11 bases; nucleotides not matched to a gene: 5. This CDR3 is CAWGGRGAFF. The DNA of the CDR3 is TGTGCCTGGGGTGGCAGGGGGGCTTTCTTT.

The rearrangement joins TRBV21-1 to TRBJ1-2; the table's D call, TRBD1, was not checked against the DNA. TRBV21-1 is deemed a pseudogene. The CDR3 extends over 15 amino acids. The CDR3 sequence: CASSKPGQGNYGYTF. CDR3 nucleotide sequence: TGTGCCAGCAGCAAACCGGGACAGGGAAACTATGGCTACACCTTC.

The J gene is TRBJ2-2, the V gene TRBV7-7; 10 nucleotides match TRBD2. The V gene's germline CDR1 is SSHAT and CDR2 FNYEAQ (reference sequence). This CDR3 has 15 residues. V trimming: 2 bases; J trimming: 7 bases; junction bases outside the gene matches: 4. CDR3 nucleotide sequence: TGTGCCAGCAGCTTATCCAGCGGGAGGGGCGGGGAGCTGTTTTTT. Its translation: CASSLSSGRGGELFF.

This clone has just a few counts. V gene TRBV25-1 combines with J gene TRBJ1-2; 8 nucleotides line up with TRBD1. CDR1 and CDR2 (germline): MGHDK, SYGVNS. The CDR3 extends over 14 amino acids. The V and J ends lost 6 bases and 4 bases, in that order; junction bases with no gene match: 7. CDR3 sequence: CASRKGQGSYGYTF. The CDR3 DNA reads as TGTGCCAGCAGAAAAGGACAGGGAAGCTATGGCTACACCTTC.

This chain connects TRBV27 to TRBJ2-7; D perhaps matches TRBD1 (6 bases). The CDR3 has 13 amino acids. CDR1 and CDR2 from the germline V gene are MNHEY and SMNVEV (reference sequence). Trimming took off 2 bases at V and 2 bases at J, with 7 bases between the two ends. The CDR3 bases are TGTGCCAGCAGTTTAAGGGGGACCTACGAGCAGTACTTC. Translated, it gives CASSLRGTYEQYF.

The chain uses TRBV7-9 and TRBJ1-3; possibly TRBD1 for D (5 bases). This CDR3 has 14 amino acids. Germline CDR1 SEHNR, CDR2 FQNEAQ (reference sequence). V lost 4 bases, J lost 0 bases, and 7 bases lay in between. The CDR3 DNA sequence: TGTGCCAGCAGCTCGGGGGTCTCTGGAAACACCATATATTTT. This sequence encodes CASSSGVSGNTIYF. Looking up the rest from reference TRBV7-9 and TRBJ1-3 gives the full variable domain: DTGVSQNPRHKITKRGQNVTFRCDPISEHNRLYWYRQTLGQGPEFLTYFQNEAQLEKSRLLSDRFSAERPKGSFSTLEIQRTEQGDSAMYLCASSSGVSGNTIYFGEGSWLTVV.

A word on this clone: Different DNA sequences within this sample yield the same CDR3. This rearrangement joins TRBV19 to TRBJ1-2; D remains ambiguous. V was cut by 4 bases and J by 0 bases, with 15 bases left in between. CDR1 is LNHDA and CDR2 is SQIVND in the germline V gene (reference sequence). The CDR3 length is 16 residues. DNA for the CDR3: TGTGCCAGTAGTAAAACCGGGGAACGCCCTAACTATGGCTACACCTTC. Translating gives CASSKTGERPNYGYTF.

The chain is built from TRBV11-3 and TRBJ1-1, with D possibly being TRBD1 (5 bases). Germline V gives CDR1 SGHNT, CDR2 YENEEA. V was pared by 4 bases and J by 5 bases, with 17 bases between. The CDR3 is 15 amino acids. The CDR3 reads CASSSGIGARTEAFF. The CDR3 bases are TGTGCCAGCAGCTCAGGGATAGGGGCGCGAACTGAAGCTTTCTTT.

The chain combines TRBV6-5 with TRBJ2-1; TRBD2 might be the D (6 bases). Germline assignment: CDR1 MNHEY and CDR2 SVGAGI. This CDR3 region has 15 residues. Between the trimmed V and J ends, which lost 2 bases and 8 bases, there was a span of 16 bases. This CDR3 is CASSYGPSVSDEQFF. In nucleotides, the CDR3 is TGTGCCAGCAGTTACGGCCCTAGCGTTAGCGATGAGCAGTTCTTC.